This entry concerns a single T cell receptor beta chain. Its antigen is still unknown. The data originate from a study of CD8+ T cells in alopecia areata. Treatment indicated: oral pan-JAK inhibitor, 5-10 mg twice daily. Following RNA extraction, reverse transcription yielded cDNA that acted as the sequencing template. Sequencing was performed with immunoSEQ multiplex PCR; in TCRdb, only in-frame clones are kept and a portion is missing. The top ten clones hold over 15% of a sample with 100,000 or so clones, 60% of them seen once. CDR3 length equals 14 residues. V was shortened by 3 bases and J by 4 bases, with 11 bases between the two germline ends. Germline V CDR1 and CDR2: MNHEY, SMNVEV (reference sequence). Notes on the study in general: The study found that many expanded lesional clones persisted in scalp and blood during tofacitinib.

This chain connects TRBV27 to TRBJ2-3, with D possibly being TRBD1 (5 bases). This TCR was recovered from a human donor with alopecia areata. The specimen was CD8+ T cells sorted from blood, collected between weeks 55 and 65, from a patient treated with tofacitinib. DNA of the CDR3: TGTGCCAGCAGTTTCATCCTAGGGGCAGATACGCAGTATTTT. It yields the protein CASSFILGADTQYF.